This T cell receptor (beta chain) stems from a study of early T cells in non-severe SARS-CoV-2 infection. For the study at large: Bulk RNA from unsorted whole blood was sequenced; chains were unpaired.

Worth noting for this clonotype: Its target is not known.

Trimming pared 5 bases from V and 0 bases from J, leaving 17 bases between. Per germline, CDR1 SQVTM and CDR2 ANQGSEA. There are 16 residues in the CDR3. The library protocol tagged individual cDNA molecules with unique molecular identifiers. One entry per CDR3 protein, called by TCRdb with MiXCR from the 5' RACE reads. The table shows 42,000 or so distinct CDR3 sequences, with roughly 11% occurring only once. The study's findings and limits: VDJdb matching favored anti-spike CD8 responses, missing private and CD4 specificities.

The specimen sequenced was whole blood. The sequence was collected from an adult who was a healthcare worker with PCR-confirmed SARS-CoV-2 infection or an uninfected control (not recorded which). This chain joins TRBV29-1 and TRBJ2-1; the D gene is possibly TRBD2 (5 bases). The CDR3: CSVPSRNAGSYNEQFF. The DNA for the CDR3 is TGCAGCGTTCCCTCGCGGAATGCGGGCTCCTACAATGAGCAGTTCTTC.